This T cell receptor beta chain was found in a study of blood T cell repertoires in COVID-19. Background on the study: The United States, Italy and Spain provided the acute and convalescent COVID-19 samples.

Trimming took 4 bases from V and 7 from J, leaving 16 bases between them. Germline V lookup: CDR1 SQVTM, CDR2 ANQGSEA. This CDR3 has 13 amino acids. The protocol was immunoSEQ multiplex PCR, while the TCRdb copy is restricted to in-frame clones and leaves out a portion. The repertoire holds 65,000 to 100,000 clones, with roughly 80% as singletons. Sequenced sample: peripheral blood. This clonotype was sampled from an elderly woman with acute or convalescent COVID-19. V usage is TRBV29-1 and J usage is TRBJ1-2, with TRBD1 as a possible D gene (5 bases). This CDR3 is CSVVTGRQAGYTF. The CDR3 DNA follows: TGCAGCGTTGTAACAGGCCGTCAGGCTGGCTACACCTTC.